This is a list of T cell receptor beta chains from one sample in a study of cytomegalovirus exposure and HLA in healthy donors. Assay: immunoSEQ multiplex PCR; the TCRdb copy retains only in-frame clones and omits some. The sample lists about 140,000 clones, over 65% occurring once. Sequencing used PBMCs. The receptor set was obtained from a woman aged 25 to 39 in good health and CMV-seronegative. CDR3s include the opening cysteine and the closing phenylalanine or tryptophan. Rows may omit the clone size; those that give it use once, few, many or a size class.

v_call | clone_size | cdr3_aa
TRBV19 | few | CASSPMGGTQPQHF
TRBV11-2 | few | CASSSMNPAEDTDTQYF
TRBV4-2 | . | CASSQVQTSGSSYEQYF
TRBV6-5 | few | CASSGIAGGPDTQYF
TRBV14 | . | CASSQVRNYGYTF
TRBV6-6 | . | CASSRSGDQPQHF
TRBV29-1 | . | CSVGLGTSGKETQYF
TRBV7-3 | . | CASSLTGDGTGANSPLHF
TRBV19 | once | CASSRQGITGELFF
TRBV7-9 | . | CASTEGGRAFF
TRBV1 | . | CTSSRTGGLAGGIYNEQFF
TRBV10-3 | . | CAISDPQLAGLLETQYF
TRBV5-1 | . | CASSLVAGNTGELFF
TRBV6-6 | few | CASSRDNDSNQPQHF
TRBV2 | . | CASKNRDSTYEQYF
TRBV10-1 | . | CASSDEGWGEQYF
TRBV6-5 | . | CASSRGSSYNEQFF
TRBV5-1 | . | CASSPGQGAPNYGYTF
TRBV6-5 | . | CASRPGTATFEAFF
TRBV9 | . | CASSVGGGPYEQYF
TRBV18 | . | CASSPRQTYTDTQYF
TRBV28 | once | CASSPGTSARSYEQYF
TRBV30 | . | CAWSGGGKKTQYF
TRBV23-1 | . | CASKTGKYGTEAFF
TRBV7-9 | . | CASSSTSGPSSGANALTF
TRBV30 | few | CAWSGDRAGGYTF
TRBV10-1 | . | CASVGRGHTDTQYF
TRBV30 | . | CAWSSAYQETQYF
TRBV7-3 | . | CASSLASGSRHEQYF